This T cell receptor (beta chain) appears in the sequencing data of a study of cytomegalovirus exposure and HLA in healthy donors. Healthy donors of bone marrow made up the group. V shed 3 bases and J 9 bases; nucleotides not matched to a gene: 7. The CDR3 runs 13 residues. CDR1 SEHNR and CDR2 FQNEAQ come from the germline V gene (reference sequence). The PCR ran on 60 Vbeta and 13 Jbeta primers. TCRdb keeps only in-frame clones here, not all; method: immunoSEQ multiplex PCR. The sample yields fewer than 200,000 clones, nearly 80% seen once. Study-wide points: Using a false discovery rate of 0.05, a later analysis showed that approximately 16,000 TCR beta sequences were associated with HLA alleles. Investigators reported 164 TCR beta chains as tied to cytomegalovirus. No immune exposure information besides CMV serostatus was available.

This clone came up a few times. Its antigen remains unidentified. The receptor was isolated from a man aged 40-50 years in good health and CMV-seropositive. The chain uses TRBV7-9 and TRBJ2-5; TRBD1 agrees at 7 bases. The sequenced material came from PBMCs. The CDR3 is CASSLRTGGAQYF. CDR3 nucleotides: TGTGCCAGCAGCTTGAGGACAGGTGGGGCCCAGTACTTC. The whole variable domain, remainder taken from reference TRBV7-9 and TRBJ2-5, is DTGVSQNPRHKITKRGQNVTFRCDPISEHNRLYWYRQTLGQGPEFLTYFQNEAQLEKSRLLSDRFSAERPKGSFSTLEIQRTEQGDSAMYLCASSLRTGGAQYFGPGTRLLVL.